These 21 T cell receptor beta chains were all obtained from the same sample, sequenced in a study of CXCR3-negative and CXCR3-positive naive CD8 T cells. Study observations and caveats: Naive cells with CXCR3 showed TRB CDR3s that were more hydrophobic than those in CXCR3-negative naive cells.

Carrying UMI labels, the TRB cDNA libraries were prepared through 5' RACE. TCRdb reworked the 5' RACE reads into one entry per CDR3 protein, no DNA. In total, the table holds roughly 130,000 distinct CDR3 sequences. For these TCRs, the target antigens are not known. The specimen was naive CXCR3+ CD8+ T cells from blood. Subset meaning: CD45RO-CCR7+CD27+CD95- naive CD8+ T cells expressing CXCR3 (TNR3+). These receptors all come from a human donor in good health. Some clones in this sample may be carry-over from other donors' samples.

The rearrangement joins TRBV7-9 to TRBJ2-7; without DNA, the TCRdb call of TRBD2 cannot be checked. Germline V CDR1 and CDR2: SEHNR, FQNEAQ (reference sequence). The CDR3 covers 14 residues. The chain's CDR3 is CASSPRTSRREQYF. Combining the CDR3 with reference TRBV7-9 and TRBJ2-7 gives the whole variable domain DTGVSQNPRHKITKRGQNVTFRCDPISEHNRLYWYRQTLGQGPEFLTYFQNEAQLEKSRLLSDRFSAERPKGSFSTLEIQRTEQGDSAMYLCASSPRTSRREQYFGPGTRLTVT.

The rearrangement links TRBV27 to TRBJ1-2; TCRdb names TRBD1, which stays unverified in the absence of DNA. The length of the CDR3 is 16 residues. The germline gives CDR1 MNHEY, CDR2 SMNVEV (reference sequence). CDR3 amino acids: CASSSLPGQGRYGYTF.

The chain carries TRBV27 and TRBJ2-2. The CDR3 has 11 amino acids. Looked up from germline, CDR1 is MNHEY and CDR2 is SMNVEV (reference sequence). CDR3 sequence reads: CASSFGQELFF.

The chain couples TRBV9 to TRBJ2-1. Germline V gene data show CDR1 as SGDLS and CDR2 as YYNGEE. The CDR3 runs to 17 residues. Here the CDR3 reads CASSVEDFPRPYNEQFF.

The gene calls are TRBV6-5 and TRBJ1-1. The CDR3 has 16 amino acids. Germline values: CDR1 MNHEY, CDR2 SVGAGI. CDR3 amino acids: CASSYAGRDPNTEAFF.

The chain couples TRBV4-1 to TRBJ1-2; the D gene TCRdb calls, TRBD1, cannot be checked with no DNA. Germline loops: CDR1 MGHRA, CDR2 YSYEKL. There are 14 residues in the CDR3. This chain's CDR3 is CASSQRQGYYGYTF.

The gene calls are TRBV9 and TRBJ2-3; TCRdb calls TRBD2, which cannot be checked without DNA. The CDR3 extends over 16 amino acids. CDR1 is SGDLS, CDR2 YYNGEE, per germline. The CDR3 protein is CASSASGGKSTDTQYF.

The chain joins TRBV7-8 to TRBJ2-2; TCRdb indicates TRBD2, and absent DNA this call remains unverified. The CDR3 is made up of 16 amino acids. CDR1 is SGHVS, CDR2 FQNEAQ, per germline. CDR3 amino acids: CASSSASGGANGELFF. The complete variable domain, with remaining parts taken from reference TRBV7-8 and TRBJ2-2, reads GAGVSQSPRYKVAKRGQDVALRCDPISGHVSLFWYQQALGQGPEFLTYFQNEAQLDKSGLPSDRFFAERPEGSVSTLKIQRTQQEDSAVYLCASSSASGGANGELFFGEGSRLTVL.

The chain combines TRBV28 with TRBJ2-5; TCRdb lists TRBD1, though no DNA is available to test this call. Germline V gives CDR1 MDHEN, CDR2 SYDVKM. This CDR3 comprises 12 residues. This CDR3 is CASRPQGPDTYF. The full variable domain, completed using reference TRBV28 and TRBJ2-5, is DVKVTQSSRYLVKRTGEKVFLECVQDMDHENMFWYRQDPGLGLRLIYFSYDVKMKEKGDIPEGYSVSREKKERFSLILESASTNQTSMYLCASRPQGPDTYFGPGTRLLVL.

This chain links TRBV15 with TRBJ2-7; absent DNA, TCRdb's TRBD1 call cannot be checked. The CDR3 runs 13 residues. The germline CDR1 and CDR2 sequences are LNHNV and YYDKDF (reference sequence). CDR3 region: CATSKGGAYEQYF.

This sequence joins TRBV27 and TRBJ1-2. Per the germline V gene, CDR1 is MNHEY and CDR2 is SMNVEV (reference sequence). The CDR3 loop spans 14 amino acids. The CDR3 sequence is CASSEFGTAYGYTF.

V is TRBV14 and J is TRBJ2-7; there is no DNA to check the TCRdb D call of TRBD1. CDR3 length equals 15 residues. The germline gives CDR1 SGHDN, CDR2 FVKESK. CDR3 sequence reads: CASSQDRRDPYEQYF.

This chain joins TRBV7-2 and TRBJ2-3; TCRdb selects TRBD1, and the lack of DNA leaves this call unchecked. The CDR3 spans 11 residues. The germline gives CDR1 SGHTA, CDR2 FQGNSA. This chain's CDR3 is CASSFRGTQYF.

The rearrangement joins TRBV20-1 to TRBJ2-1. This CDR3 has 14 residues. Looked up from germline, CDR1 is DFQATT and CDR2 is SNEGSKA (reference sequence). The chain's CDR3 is CSARGWDSNNEQFF.

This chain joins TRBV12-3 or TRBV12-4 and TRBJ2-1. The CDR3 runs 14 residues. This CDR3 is CASLQGRSYNEQFF.

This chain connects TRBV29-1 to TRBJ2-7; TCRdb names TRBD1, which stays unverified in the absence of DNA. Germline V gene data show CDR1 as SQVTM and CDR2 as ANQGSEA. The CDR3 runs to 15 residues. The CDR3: CSVGTSGNRRYEQYF.

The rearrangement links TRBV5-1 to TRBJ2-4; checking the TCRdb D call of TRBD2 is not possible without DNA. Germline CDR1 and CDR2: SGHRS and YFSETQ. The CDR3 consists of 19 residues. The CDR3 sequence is CASSWRGLGSASAKNIQYF.

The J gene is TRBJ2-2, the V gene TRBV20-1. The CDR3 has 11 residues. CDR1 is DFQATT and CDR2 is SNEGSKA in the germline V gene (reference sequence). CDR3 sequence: CSANSNGELFF.

The CDR3 sequence: CASSTLTLQFPSYEQYF. V usage is TRBV28 and J usage is TRBJ2-7; there is no DNA to check the TCRdb D call of TRBD2. The CDR3 is 17 residues long. Germline lookup yields CDR1 MDHEN and CDR2 SYDVKM.

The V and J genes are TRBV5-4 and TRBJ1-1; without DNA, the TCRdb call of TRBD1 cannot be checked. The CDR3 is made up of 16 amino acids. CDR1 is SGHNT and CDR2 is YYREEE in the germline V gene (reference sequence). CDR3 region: CASSPRTGGVYTEAFF.

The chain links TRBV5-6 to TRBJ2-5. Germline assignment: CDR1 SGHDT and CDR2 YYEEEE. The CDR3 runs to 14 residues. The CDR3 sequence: CASSTPGGVETQYF.